This T cell receptor beta chain is drawn from a study of monozygotic twins with inflammatory bowel disease (dated by TCRdb to 2018 to 2020). Regarding the complete study: The full study comprised 30 or so monozygotic twin pairs: nine German pairs (four IBD-concordant, five IBD-discordant) and 19 IBD-discordant Danish pairs. The search for disease-associated traits relied mainly on comparing IBD patients with their genetically identical healthy co-twins within discordant pairs. Each individual had, on average, about 151 000 unique TCRalpha sequences and 181 000 unique TCRbeta sequences available for analysis.

As concerns this clonotype: This receptor's antigen is unknown.

From each donor, an approximately 2.4 ml peripheral blood sample was drawn into PAXgene tubes and stored at -80 degrees C. Without any T cell sorting, total RNA was extracted from whole blood using the PAXgene blood miRNA kit on an automated QIAcube. Peripheral blood from monozygotic twin pairs who were concordant or discordant for inflammatory bowel disease underwent deep TCRalpha and TCRbeta repertoire profiling using unique molecular barcoding. Smoking habits were recorded for all twin pairs, and each individual was classified as a current, former or never smoker. From the germline V gene (reference sequence), CDR1 is PRHDT and CDR2 is FYEKMQ. Measured from the cysteine to the phenylalanine, the CDR3 is 14 residues long. No DNA is recorded. What the study reported, not specific to this receptor: Differing immunosuppressive treatments among patients may have added background noise and inter-individual variability to the repertoires. Repertoire similarity did not differ between concordant and discordant twins, possibly due to limited statistical power. Measured by the inverse Simpson index, TCRbeta repertoire diversity was lower in IBD patients than in their healthy co-twins. Compared with healthy twins, IBD patients had fewer clonotypes in common with other individuals, a difference most pronounced in patients showing signs of disease activity. The results gave no support for a single strong signal or clonotype linked to IBD. The analysis was unable to tell different T cell subtypes apart.

Library method: 5' RACE. For each TCR library, approximately 3.5 ug of total RNA was used. cDNA was synthesized with SMARTScribe reverse transcriptase in eight separate reactions per sample. During cDNA synthesis, template switching was used to introduce unique molecular identifiers that contained a 6-nucleotide sample barcode. Two nested PCRs of approximately 16 and 10 cycles amplified the TCRalpha and TCRbeta cDNA, and bead purification followed each PCR. Before amplification, cDNA was treated with uracil DNA-glycosylase and purified using the QIAquick PCR purification kit. The second PCR added Illumina TruSeq-compatible adapters along with sample-specific barcodes. Library quality and concentration were checked on TapeStation and Qubit, and libraries were pooled at 5 to 6.5 ng each. Sequencing of pooled libraries was carried out on an Illumina HiSeq2500 single-index Rapid Run using 2 x 100 bp reads and custom sequencing primers. On the study's bioinformatics: MiGEC version 1.2.6 was used for UMI-based consensus assembly, which corrected PCR and sequencing errors. MiXCR version 2.1.1 handled V(D)J alignment, clonotype assembly and CDR3 extraction. Normalisation of gene usage, clonotype sharing and MAIT/NKT TCR abundance was achieved by analysing the top 1000, 10 000 and 20 000 clonotypes per sample. Diversity was computed as the inverse Simpson index with the vegan R package after downsampling to 27 000 UMIs. Statistical testing used paired Mann-Whitney U tests on the discordant twin pairs and applied Benjamini-Hochberg correction for multiple testing. TCRdb reprocessed the reads into one record per CDR3 protein sequence, lacking DNA. TCRdb's processing, not the authors', yielded these V and J calls. The data table for this sample lists 110,000 to 150,000 distinct CDR3 sequences. The top ten hold roughly 1.2% of the sample.

This clonotype was sampled from a human donor with ulcerative colitis or Crohn's disease, or a healthy co-twin of an affected twin (not recorded which). Rearrangement joined TRBV13 to TRBJ2-3; with no DNA, the TCRdb D assignment of TRBD2 cannot be verified. Sequencing input: blood. The CDR3 amino acid sequence is: CASSLEAEGEVQYF.